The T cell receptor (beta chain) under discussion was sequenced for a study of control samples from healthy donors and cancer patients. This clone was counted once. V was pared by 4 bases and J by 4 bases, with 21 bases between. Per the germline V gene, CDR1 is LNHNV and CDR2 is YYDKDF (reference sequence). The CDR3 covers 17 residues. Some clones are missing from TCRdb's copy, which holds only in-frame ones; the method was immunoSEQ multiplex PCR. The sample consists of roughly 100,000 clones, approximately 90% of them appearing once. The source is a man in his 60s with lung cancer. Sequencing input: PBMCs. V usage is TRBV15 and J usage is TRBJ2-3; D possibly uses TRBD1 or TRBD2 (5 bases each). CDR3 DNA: TGTGCCACCAGCATGAGGGGTAGTTCCTTGGGGGCAGATACGCAGTATTTT. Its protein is CATSMRGSSLGADTQYF.